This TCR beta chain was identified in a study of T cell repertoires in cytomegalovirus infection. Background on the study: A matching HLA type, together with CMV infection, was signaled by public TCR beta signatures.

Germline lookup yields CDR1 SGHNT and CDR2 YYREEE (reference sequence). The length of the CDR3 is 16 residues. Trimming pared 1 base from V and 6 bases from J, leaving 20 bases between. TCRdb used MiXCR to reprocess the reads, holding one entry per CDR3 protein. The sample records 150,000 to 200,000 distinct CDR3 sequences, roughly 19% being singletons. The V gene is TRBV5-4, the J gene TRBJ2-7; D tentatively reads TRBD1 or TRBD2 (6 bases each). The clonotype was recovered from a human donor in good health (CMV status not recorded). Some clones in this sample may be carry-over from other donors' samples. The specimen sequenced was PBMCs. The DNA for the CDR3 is TGTGCCAGCAGCTTGAATGGGGGGCCTCGGTTAACCGAGCAGTACTTC. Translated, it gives CASSLNGGPRLTEQYF.